What follows are 10 T cell receptor beta chains derived from one specimen sequenced in a study of blood T cell repertoires in COVID-19. Clones were sequenced by immunoSEQ multiplex PCR, and TCRdb holds only the in-frame ones, with some missing. Of 81,000 or so clones in the sample, 70% to 90% were seen once. Sequencing used peripheral blood. These receptors were taken from an older man with active or convalescent COVID-19.

CDR3 residues: CASSLMGSRTGELFF. In nucleotides, the CDR3 is TGTGCCAGCAGCTTAATGGGTAGCCGCACCGGGGAGCTGTTTTTT. The chain links TRBV11-2 to TRBJ2-2; D gene uncertain. CDR1 and CDR2 from the germline V gene are SGHAT and FQNNGV. V dropped 2 bases and J dropped 4 bases, with 11 bases sitting between them. There are 15 residues in the CDR3.

The rearrangement uses TRBV6-6 and TRBJ1-1; D not certain. Between the trimmed V and J ends, which lost 10 bases and 5 bases, there was a span of 14 bases. The CDR3 covers 12 residues. Germline V lookup: CDR1 MNHNY, CDR2 SVGAGI (reference sequence). The CDR3 here is CAIQEGWTEAFF. The CDR3 nucleotides read TGTGCCATTCAGGAAGGCTGGACTGAAGCTTTCTTT.

This clone was seen more than once but under ten times. This chain joins TRBV5-1 and TRBJ1-1; D gene uncertain. This CDR3 is 15 amino acids long. Deletions cut 0 bases from V and 1 base from J, with 10 bases between. Germline values: CDR1 SGHRS, CDR2 YFSETQ. The CDR3 DNA reads as TGCGCCAGCAGCTTGGCCCCAAGCCCGAACACTGAAGCTTTCTTT. Translation: CASSLAPSPNTEAFF. The entire variable domain, with the rest obtained from reference TRBV5-1 and TRBJ1-1, is as follows: KAGVTQTPRYLIKTRGQQVTLSCSPISGHRSVSWYQQTPGQGLQFLFEYFSETQRNKGNFPGRFSGRQFSNSRSEMNVSTLELGDSALYLCASSLAPSPNTEAFFGQGTRLTVV.

This clone was found a few times. The chain joins TRBV15 to TRBJ1-2; a possible D gene is TRBD1 (6 bases). Germline V CDR1 and CDR2: LNHNV, YYDKDF (reference sequence). The CDR3 is made up of 16 amino acids. V was clipped by 5 bases and J by 4 bases, with 20 bases between them. CDR3 in amino acids: CATSGPHRALSYGYTF. Written as DNA, the CDR3 is TGTGCCACCAGCGGACCCCACAGGGCGCTCTCCTATGGCTACACCTTC.

This clone was seen just once. This sequence joins TRBV6-5 and TRBJ1-1, with D unclear. This CDR3 has 14 amino acids. Trimming took off 5 bases at V and 4 bases at J, with 14 bases between the two ends. The germline gives CDR1 MNHEY, CDR2 SVGAGI. CDR3 nucleotides: TGTGCCAGCAGTCCTGTAATTTACGGCACTGAAGCTTTCTTT. Encoded protein: CASSPVIYGTEAFF.

This chain joins TRBV6-1 and TRBJ1-4; possible D gene TRBD1, 5 bases. This CDR3 spans 16 amino acids. Deletions cut 2 bases from V and 9 bases from J, with 19 bases between. Germline-derived CDR1 and CDR2 are MNHNS and SASEGT. Here the CDR3 reads CASSERKGRESQKLFF. As DNA, the CDR3 is TGTGCCAGCAGTGAAAGAAAGGGGAGGGAAAGTCAAAAACTGTTTTTT.

This clone was seen only once. The genes are TRBV13 and TRBJ2-2; 9 positions match TRBD2. Trimming took 5 bases from V and 6 from J; bases not matched to a gene: 4. CDR3 length equals 14 residues. Per the germline V gene, CDR1 is PRHDT and CDR2 is FYEKMQ (reference sequence). CDR3 residues: CASSKGLAPGELFF. The DNA of the CDR3 is TGTGCCAGCAGCAAGGGACTAGCTCCCGGGGAGCTGTTTTTT.

CDR3 residues: CASSVKDIGYGYTF. In DNA, the CDR3 is TGCGCCAGCAGCGTAAAGGACATAGGCTATGGCTACACCTTC. The V and J genes are TRBV5-1 and TRBJ1-2; D perhaps matches TRBD1 (5 bases). V was trimmed by 4 bases and J by 4 bases, leaving 14 bases between them. This CDR3 is 14 amino acids long. Germline V gene lookup returns CDR1 SGHRS and CDR2 YFSETQ.

The count of this clone is one. The rearrangement joins TRBV6-6 to TRBJ1-5; 10 bases agree with TRBD1. Trimming cost V 5 bases and J 6 bases; bases outside gene matches: 13. This CDR3 has 17 amino acids. Germline V gene sequence: CDR1 MNHNY, CDR2 SVGAGI (reference sequence). The DNA for the CDR3 is TGTGCCAGCAGTCCCGCGCTGGACAGGGGGTTCGGTCAGCCCCAGCATTTT. Protein sequence: CASSPALDRGFGQPQHF.

In its sample, this clone was seen once. The V call is TRBV5-1, the J call TRBJ1-2; weak D call: TRBD1 (5 bases). Germline V gene sequence: CDR1 SGHRS, CDR2 YFSETQ. This CDR3 contains 14 residues. V lost 0 bases and J lost 2, with 8 bases in between. The CDR3, as DNA: TGCGCCAGCAGCTTGGTCCCAGGGAACTATGGCTACACCTTC. Translated: CASSLVPGNYGYTF.